This TCR beta chain stems from a study of T-cell reconstitution after alpha-beta-depleted transplantation in children. Notes on the study in general: Reportedly, roughly two months post-transplant, alpha-beta T cells arose from several hundred expanded graft clones.

Using unique molecular identifiers, the investigators prepared the TCRbeta library. TCRdb analysed the PCR reads with MiXCR anew, one entry per CDR3 protein. The repertoire holds 150,000 to 250,000 distinct CDR3 sequences, 5.5% to 7% seen once, with around 4.1% in the top ten. Germline CDR1 and CDR2: LGHDT and YNNKEL (reference sequence). The CDR3 consists of 13 residues. V lost 6 bases and J lost 2; bases outside the gene matches: 3. Note on this clonotype: Its antigen remains unknown.

V gene TRBV3-1 combines with J gene TRBJ2-5; 7 bases map to TRBD2. This sequence was found in a girl under three years old with combined immunodeficiency, due to receive a stem cell transplant. This specimen was PBMCs, taken before TCRalphabeta/CD19-depleted stem cell transplant. CDR3 bases: TGTGCCAGCAGGCCTAGCGGACAAGAGACCCAGTACTTC. Translating gives CASRPSGQETQYF.